This T cell receptor beta chain was retrieved from a study of blood T cell repertoires in COVID-19. The protocol was immunoSEQ multiplex PCR, while the TCRdb copy is restricted to in-frame clones and leaves out a portion. Here the sample spans around 220,000 clones, 88% being singletons. This CDR3 contains 16 residues. V gave up 3 bases and J gave up 1 base; unmatched junction bases: 0. Germline CDR1 is LGHDT and CDR2 is YNNKEL (reference sequence). With respect to this clone: Other nucleotide sequences from this sample produce the same CDR3.

The sequenced sample consisted of peripheral blood. The genes are TRBV3-1 (or the pseudogene TRBV3-2) and TRBJ2-5; TRBD2 matches 15 bases. This receptor was taken from a middle-aged woman who had recovered from COVID-19. DNA of the CDR3: TGTGCCAGCAGCCAGGGACTAGCGGGGGGCCAAGAGACCCAGTACTTC. Its translation: CASSQGLAGGQETQYF.